This T cell receptor (beta chain) was found in a study of patients and donors after allogeneic stem cell transplantation. One entry per CDR3 protein results from TCRdb running MiXCR on the RT-PCR reads. The sample carries about 100,000 distinct CDR3 sequences, 35% recorded once. CDR3 length: 16 residues. The V segment lost 5 bases and the J segment 0 bases; nucleotides outside the gene matches: 4. Germline assignment: CDR1 MNHEY and CDR2 SVGAGI. The chain has TRBV6-5 and TRBJ2-2; 9 positions match TRBD2. The clonotype originates from a human donor who was either an allogeneic HSCT recipient or a stem cell or donor lymphocyte infusion donor (not recorded which). It is not recorded whose cells these are; they may come from a transplant donor. The sample was blood, either unsorted or a sorted T cell fraction (not recorded which). The CDR3 nucleotides read TGTGCCAGCAGTACACTAGCGGGCGCGAACACCGGGGAGCTGTTTTTT. Encoded protein: CASSTLAGANTGELFF.